This is a list of T cell receptor beta chains from one sample in a study of cytomegalovirus exposure and HLA in healthy donors. Using immunoSEQ multiplex PCR, the repertoire was profiled, and TCRdb retains in-frame clones only, with some absent. The sample contains 130,000 to 150,000 clones, 70% to 90% of which appear only once. Specimen: PBMCs. The receptors come from a woman aged 25-40 years in good health and CMV-seropositive. Both conserved end residues are part of each CDR3. A D gene is named only where the DNA matches it firmly. Rows give clone size only sometimes, using once, few, many, or a class for an expanded clone.

>TRBD1|.|TRBV10-2|TRBJ2-2
TGCGCCACCAAGATAGGACAGGAGAACACCGGGGAGCTGTTTTTT
CATKIGQENTGELFF
>TRBD2|.|TRBV9|TRBJ2-3
TGTGCCAGCAGCCCGCGGGGGGACCTCACAGATACGCAGTATTTT
CASSPRGDLTDTQYF
>.|.|TRBV5-8|TRBJ1-1
TGTGCCAGCAGCTTGGGGAGGGGCACTGAAGCTTTCTTT
CASSLGRGTEAFF
>.|.|TRBV4-1|TRBJ2-7
TGCGCCAGCAGCCCACGTGGCGGGGGCGACTACGAGCAGTACTTC
CASSPRGGGDYEQYF
>.|.|TRBV28|TRBJ1-2
TGTGCCAGCATCCCCAACCGGCAGGAGGATGGCTACACCTTC
CASIPNRQEDGYTF
>.|.|TRBV2|TRBJ2-7
TGTGCCAGCAGTGCCGACAGCTCCTACGAGCAGTACTTC
CASSADSSYEQYF
>.|.|TRBV28|TRBJ2-1
TGTGCCAGCAGTATGACCGGAGGGCCCAGAATCAATGAGCAGTTCTTC
CASSMTGGPRINEQFF
>.|.|TRBV5-1|TRBJ2-7
TGCGCCAGCAGCGGAGGGACTGATCCCTACGAGCAGTACTTC
CASSGGTDPYEQYF
>TRBD1|.|TRBV6-1|TRBJ2-5
TGTGCCAGCCGCCCCCCAGCGGAACAGGGGGAGACCCAGTACTTC
CASRPPAEQGETQYF
>.|.|TRBV2|TRBJ2-5
TGTGCCAGCATCTTCCAAGAGACCCAGTACTTC
CASIFQETQYF
>TRBD2|once|TRBV7-8|TRBJ2-7
TGTGCCAGCAGCTCTTGGACTAGCGGGACCCCCTACGAGCAGTACTTC
CASSSWTSGTPYEQYF
>TRBD1|few|TRBV7-9|TRBJ1-2
TGTGCCAGCAGCTTAGTTGGACAGGCGAGGGATGGCTACACCTTC
CASSLVGQARDGYTF
>TRBD2|.|TRBV19|TRBJ2-7
TGTGCCAGTAGTTGGGGGGGATCCTACGAGCAGTACTTC
CASSWGGSYEQYF
>.|.|TRBV29-1|TRBJ2-3
TGCAGTTCGGGGCAGGGAAGGGAGGCAGATACGCAGTATTTT
CSSGQGREADTQYF
>TRBD2|once|TRBV4-2|TRBJ2-3
TGTGCCAGCAGCCAAGGAGCGGGGGGGCCAGTTGATACGCAGTATTTT
CASSQGAGGPVDTQYF
>.|.|TRBV7-8|TRBJ1-5
TGTGCCAGCAGCTTAGCTACAGGGAGCAGCAATCAGCCCCAGCATTTT
CASSLATGSSNQPQHF
>TRBD1|.|TRBV18|TRBJ1-2
TGTGCCAGCTCAGGGACAGAGAACTATGGCTACACCTTC
CASSGTENYGYTF